The following is a T cell receptor (beta chain) sequence with its context. Its antigen is unknown. The entry originates in a study of response to subunit inactivated influenza vaccine. MiXCR, applied by TCRdb to the RT-PCR reads, yields one record per CDR3 protein. The profile shows 400,000 to 650,000 distinct CDR3 sequences, approximately 7.3% of them singletons. The junction had 9 bases not matched to a gene; V was cut back by 1 base and J by 8 bases. This CDR3 comprises 15 residues. From germline, CDR1 is LGHDT and CDR2 YNNKEL (reference sequence). Overall study findings and caveats: Authors suggested each seasonal flu vaccination may recruit only limited numbers of new T cells.

The sequencing used PBMCs from blood, collected around 25 months after vaccination. This sequence joins TRBV3-1 and TRBJ1-2; TRBD1 aligns across 8 bases. This clonotype was sampled from a man between 50 and 69 years old who received an inactivated influenza vaccine. CDR3 in amino acids: CASSQGTGRERGYTF. CDR3 in DNA: TGTGCCAGCAGCCAAGGGACAGGGAGAGAGAGAGGCTACACCTTC.